These 15 T cell receptor beta chains originate from one sample sequenced in a study of blood T cell repertoires in COVID-19. Measured with immunoSEQ multiplex PCR; TCRdb has only the in-frame clones, and not every one. The repertoire includes about 110,000 clones, under 85% of them detected once, and under 5% sits in the top ten. Material: peripheral blood. These receptor sequences come from a woman aged 65 to 85 with acute or convalescent COVID-19.

The V gene is TRBV5-5, the J gene TRBJ2-1; the D gene is possibly TRBD2 (5 bases). Germline assignment: CDR1 SGHKS and CDR2 YYEKEE (reference sequence). The CDR3 sequence is 16 residues long. V was trimmed by 4 bases and J by 3 bases, leaving 17 bases between them. The CDR3 here is CASSLIPGSRYNEQFF. The CDR3 DNA sequence: TGTGCCAGCAGCCTGATTCCGGGATCCCGCTACAATGAGCAGTTCTTC.

The genes are TRBV28 and TRBJ2-2; D is ambiguous. Germline values: CDR1 MDHEN, CDR2 SYDVKM. V shed 6 bases and J shed 5 bases, with 4 bases lying between them. This CDR3 has 11 amino acids. The CDR3 nucleotides are TGTGCCAGCAGGGAGACCGGGGAGCTGTTTTTT. This codes for CASRETGELFF.

This clone has only one observation. The chain has TRBV27 and TRBJ2-5; 8 bases agree with TRBD2. The CDR3 sequence is 14 residues long. J lost 4 bases, V lost 6 bases, and 7 bases had no gene match. The germline V gene encodes CDR1 MNHEY and CDR2 SMNVEV (reference sequence). The CDR3 bases are TGTGCCAGCAGCCTTAGCGGGAACCGAGAGACCCAGTACTTC. This translates into CASSLSGNRETQYF.

The chain is built from TRBV6-1 and TRBJ1-5, with D possibly TRBD1 on 6 matching bases. The CDR3 loop spans 13 amino acids. The V gene lost 2 bases and the J gene lost 10 bases, with 12 bases spanning the gap. The germline CDR1 and CDR2 sequences are MNHNS and SASEGT. CDR3 DNA: TGTGCCAGCAGTGAATTGGACAGACTTCCCCAGCATTTT. It is translated as CASSELDRLPQHF.

The chain uses TRBV5-1 and TRBJ2-1; 13 positions match TRBD2. The CDR3 is 15 residues long. Unmatched junction bases numbered 3, after V lost 2 bases and J lost 7 bases. Germline CDR1 reads SGHRS; CDR2 reads YFSETQ. The CDR3 here is CASSLLAGGQNEQFF. The CDR3 nucleotides read TGCGCCAGCAGCTTACTAGCGGGGGGGCAGAATGAGCAGTTCTTC.

This clone has only a few counts. The J gene is TRBJ1-2, the V gene TRBV19; 11 nucleotides agree with TRBD1. With 1 base clipped from V and 2 bases from J, the junction kept 9 bases outside the gene matches. The CDR3 extends over 18 amino acids. The V gene's germline CDR1 is LNHDA and CDR2 SQIVND (reference sequence). The CDR3 is CASSIGERTGGHNYGYTF. CDR3 DNA: TGTGCCAGTAGTATAGGAGAAAGGACAGGGGGCCACAACTATGGCTACACCTTC.

The V gene is TRBV19, the J gene TRBJ2-1, with D perhaps matching TRBD1 (5 bases). The V end lost 5 bases, the J end lost 11 bases, and 13 bases lay between the germline ends. The CDR3 covers 12 residues. In germline, CDR1 is LNHDA, CDR2 SQIVND (reference sequence). For the CDR3, the DNA is TGTGCCAGTAGTCCCCACCAGGGTAAGCAGTTCTTC. Encoded protein: CASSPHQGKQFF.

A single count supports this clone. This chain uses TRBV7-8 with TRBJ2-3; 10 nucleotides line up with TRBD2. J gave up 5 bases and V 5 bases, and 10 bases lay outside the gene matches. The germline CDR1 and CDR2 sequences are SGHVS and FQNEAQ. This CDR3 is 16 amino acids long. This CDR3 is CASSRVSGGAGDTQYF. The DNA for the CDR3 is TGTGCCAGCAGCCGAGTAAGCGGGGGGGCTGGAGATACGCAGTATTTT.

The chain links TRBV19 to TRBJ2-7, with D possibly being TRBD1 (6 bases). Germline loops: CDR1 LNHDA, CDR2 SQIVND (reference sequence). The CDR3 is made up of 15 amino acids. The V end was cut by 5 bases, the J end by 3 bases, with 17 bases between. The CDR3, as DNA: TGTGCCAGTAGTCCCCGGGACACCACACACTACGAGCAGTACTTC. Translated, it gives CASSPRDTTHYEQYF.

The rearrangement links TRBV5-1 to TRBJ2-1; 7 positions agree with TRBD2. The CDR3 loop spans 13 amino acids. V lost 3 bases and J lost 7; bases outside the gene matches: 4. From germline, CDR1 is SGHRS and CDR2 YFSETQ. The CDR3 DNA follows: TGCGCCAGCAGCTCACTCGGGGGGAATGAGCAGTTCTTC. It codes for CASSSLGGNEQFF.

This clone turned up a few times. The chain is built from TRBV2 and TRBJ1-2; D might be TRBD1 (6 bases). The germline V and J ends were trimmed by 7 bases and 8 bases, with 17 bases remaining between them. CDR1 and CDR2 from the germline V gene are SNHLY and FYNNEI. There are 13 residues in the CDR3. The CDR3 spells CASTLTGARGYTF. In DNA form, the CDR3 reads TGTGCCAGCACTTTGACAGGCGCGAGGGGCTACACCTTC.

The chain links TRBV28 to TRBJ2-7, with 7 positions matching TRBD2. This CDR3 contains 15 residues. Germline lookup yields CDR1 MDHEN and CDR2 SYDVKM. V lost 6 bases and J lost 4; bases outside the gene matches: 12. Here the CDR3 reads CASRPGRFFWYEQYV. The CDR3 coding sequence is TGTGCCAGCAGGCCCGGGAGGTTTTTCTGGTACGAGCAGTACGTC.

The chain is built from TRBV29-1 and TRBJ1-1, with 7 bases fitting TRBD1. Germline CDR1 is SQVTM and CDR2 is ANQGSEA. This CDR3 is built from 13 residues. Trimming cost V 6 bases and J 2 bases; bases outside gene matches: 6. The CDR3 sequence is CSVWDSLNTEAFF. Here the CDR3 DNA reads TGCAGCGTCTGGGACAGCCTAAACACTGAAGCTTTCTTT. The full variable domain, with the rest looked up from reference TRBV29-1 and TRBJ1-1, is SAVISQKPSRDICQRGTSLTIQCQVDSQVTMMFWYRQQPGQSLTLIATANQGSEATYESGFVIDKFPISRPNLTFSTLTVSNMSPEDSSIYLCSVWDSLNTEAFFGQGTRLTVV.

The rearrangement links TRBV24-1 to TRBJ2-5; D not resolved. V was shortened by 7 bases and J by 7 bases, with 9 bases between the two germline ends. Per germline, CDR1 KGHDR and CDR2 SFDVKD. The CDR3 spans 11 residues. The CDR3, as DNA: TGTGCCACCAGCGCGTCTGGGACCCAGTACTTC. It codes for CATSASGTQYF.

The chain combines TRBV6-6 with TRBJ1-2, with 7 bases aligning to TRBD1. Looked up from germline, CDR1 is MNHNY and CDR2 is SVGAGI (reference sequence). V was pared by 5 bases and J by 3 bases, with 3 bases of the junction left unmatched. The length of the CDR3 is 13 residues. CDR3 amino acids: CASSRQGDYGYTF. CDR3 bases: TGTGCCAGCAGTAGACAGGGTGACTATGGCTACACCTTC.